Reported below is one T cell receptor (beta chain). The data derive from a study of cytomegalovirus exposure and HLA in healthy donors. The study ran its PCR with 60 Vbeta and 13 Jbeta primers. The method was immunoSEQ multiplex PCR; TCRdb's version includes in-frame clones alone and lacks a portion of them. The sample includes 150,000 or so clones, 77% seen only once; the top ten take under 2%. The CDR3 has 14 residues. V gave up 6 bases and J gave up 3 bases, with 15 bases separating them. Germline CDR1 and CDR2: LNHDA and SQIVND (reference sequence). The sequence derives from a young woman in good health and CMV-seronegative. V is TRBV19 and J is TRBJ2-7; TRBD1 is a possible D gene (6 bases). Sequenced: PBMCs. In DNA form, the CDR3 reads TGTGCCAGTAGCGAACAGGGTAGAAACTACGAGCAGTACTTC. It specifies CASSEQGRNYEQYF.